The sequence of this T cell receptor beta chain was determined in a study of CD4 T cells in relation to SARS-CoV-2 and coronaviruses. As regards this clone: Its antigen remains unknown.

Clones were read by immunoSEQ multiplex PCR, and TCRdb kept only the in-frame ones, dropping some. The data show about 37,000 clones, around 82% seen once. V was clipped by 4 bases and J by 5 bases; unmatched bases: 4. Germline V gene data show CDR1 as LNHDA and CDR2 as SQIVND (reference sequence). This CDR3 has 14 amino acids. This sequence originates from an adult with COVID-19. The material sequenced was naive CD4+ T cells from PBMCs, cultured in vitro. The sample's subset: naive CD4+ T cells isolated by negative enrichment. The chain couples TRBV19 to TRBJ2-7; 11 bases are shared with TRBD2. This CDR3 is CASSKLAGVDEQYF. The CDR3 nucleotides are TGTGCCAGTAGTAAACTAGCGGGAGTGGACGAGCAGTACTTC.